This entry concerns a single T cell receptor beta chain. These data are taken from a study of cytomegalovirus exposure and HLA in healthy donors. This PCR relied on a set of 60 Vbeta primers and 13 Jbeta primers. Libraries were prepared by immunoSEQ multiplex PCR; TCRdb keeps only in-frame clonotypes and omits some of them. Among about 140,000 clones listed, 70% to 80% were seen once. In germline, CDR1 is SGHDN, CDR2 FVKESK. CDR3 size: 13 residues. Trimming at V came to 3 bases and at J to 6 bases, leaving 1 base not matched to a gene. This chain links TRBV14 with TRBJ2-2; 7 bases agree with TRBD1. Input material: PBMCs. This TCR derives from a female donor in good health and CMV-seronegative. CDR3 protein: CASSQDRSGELFF. CDR3 DNA: TGTGCCAGCAGCCAGGACAGGTCCGGGGAGCTGTTTTTT.